This T cell receptor beta chain was found in a study of type 1 and type 2 diabetes patients. PCR was run on genomic DNA. A primer set of 30 forward and 13 reverse primers amplified the CDR3. TCRdb re-analysed the multiplex PCR reads in MiXCR, keeping a single row per CDR3 protein. The sample consists of 270,000 or so distinct CDR3 sequences, around 47% of them appearing once. The table lists this clonotype with a few counts. What it recognizes is unknown. Findings and limits, study-wide: Type 2 diabetes and control samples shared highly correlated V and J usage, averaging about 0.97. Some expanded clones seen only in T1D might occur in additional T2D or control samples. In CD4+ and CD8+ T cells, type 2 diabetes diversity exceeded type 1.

Standard classification criteria confirmed type 1 or type 2 diabetes in all patients. CDR3 size: 13 residues. Germline CDR1 is MNHEY and CDR2 is SMNVEV (reference sequence). Trimming took off 5 bases at V and 7 bases at J, with 15 bases between the two ends. The receptor comes from a man in his late teens or twenties with type 2 diabetes. J is TRBJ2-7 and V is TRBV27; D gene uncertain. The sequenced material came from peripheral blood mononuclear cells (PBMCs). In DNA form, the CDR3 reads TGTGCCAGCAGTCACCCACTTAATTGGGAGCAGTACTTC. Its protein product is CASSHPLNWEQYF.